Listed below are T cell receptor beta chains from one sample, sequenced in a study of blood T cell repertoires in COVID-19. The data were produced by immunoSEQ multiplex PCR, yet TCRdb's version contains in-frame clones alone and is incomplete. The sample includes 75,000 to 100,000 clones, more than 70% of them seen just once. The sample taken for sequencing was peripheral blood. These receptors all stem from a human donor in a cohort sampled during active COVID-19. The CDR3 runs from the conserved cysteine through the conserved F or W. Fields, in order: V gene, clone size, CDR3 length, D gene, J gene, CDR3 DNA, CDR3 protein. D genes are given only for firm matches. Not every row has a clone size; where given, it reads once, few, many or a size class.

>TRBV10-3|few|21|NA|TRBJ2-7
TGTGCCATCAGTGAGCCCTCACGAGGCGTTGGAGGAGCGCCGAGCTCCTACGAGCAGTACTTC
CAISEPSRGVGGAPSSYEQYF
>TRBV5-4|NA|15|TRBD2|TRBJ2-1
TGTGCCAGCAGCTTGGATTTGCGGGAGGTCTATGAGCAGTTCTTC
CASSLDLREVYEQFF
>TRBV28|once|14|TRBD1|TRBJ2-1
TGTGCCAGCAGTTCCGGGACAGGGGGCTATGAGCAGTTCTTC
CASSSGTGGYEQFF
>TRBV9|NA|14|NA|TRBJ1-2
TGTGCCAGCAGCGTAGCAGGGAATGCTTACGGCTACACCTTC
CASSVAGNAYGYTF
>TRBV9|few|17|TRBD1|TRBJ2-7
TGTGCCAGCAGCGTAGGAGTCCGGACAGGGGGATCCTACGAGCAGTACTTC
CASSVGVRTGGSYEQYF
>TRBV9|NA|15|TRBD2|TRBJ2-5
TGTGCCAGCAGTTTACCCCGAGCGGGAGGGGAGACCCAGTACTTC
CASSLPRAGGETQYF
>TRBV10-3|NA|16|TRBD2|TRBJ2-1
TGTGCCATCAGTGAGGTAGCGGGGCTCTCCTACAATGAGCAGTTCTTC
CAISEVAGLSYNEQFF
>TRBV6-5|NA|13|NA|TRBJ2-5
TGTGCCAGCAGTTATGGGACTCGAGAGACCCAGTACTTC
CASSYGTRETQYF
>TRBV9|NA|13|NA|TRBJ1-2
TGTGCCAGCAGGGGGCTCGGTAACTATGGCTACACCTTC
CASRGLGNYGYTF
>TRBV24-1|NA|18|TRBD2|TRBJ2-2
TGTGCCACCAGTGACTCTAGCGGGGGACTAGCGACGACCGGGGAGCTGTTTTTT
CATSDSSGGLATTGELFF
>TRBV11-3|NA|16|TRBD2|TRBJ2-3
TGTGCCAGCAGCTTAGGAGTAGCGGGAGCCCCAGATACGCAGTATTTT
CASSLGVAGAPDTQYF
>TRBV7-2|NA|13|TRBD1|TRBJ1-1
TGTGCCAGCAGCTGGGACAGGGTGGGGGGAGCTTTCTTT
CASSWDRVGGAFF
>TRBV6-5|NA|14|TRBD1|TRBJ2-7
TGTGCCAGCAGAGCGGACAGGGACCTTTACGAGCAGTACTTC
CASRADRDLYEQYF
>TRBV4-1|few|15|NA|TRBJ1-2
TGCGCCAGCAGCCATCCGTCCGAGGGCGGAGTTGGCTACACCTTC
CASSHPSEGGVGYTF
>TRBV15|NA|16|TRBD2|TRBJ2-1
TGTGCCACCAGCAGACGACTAGCGGGAGGGTCCGATGAGCAGTTCTTC
CATSRRLAGGSDEQFF
>TRBV4-1|NA|18|TRBD2|TRBJ2-3
TGCGCCAGCAGCCAAGGAGGTGCACTAGCGGGTTTTTCAGATACGCAGTATTTT
CASSQGGALAGFSDTQYF
>TRBV11-1|NA|12|NA|TRBJ2-7
TGTGCCAGCAGCTTCCCCTTCCACGAGCAGTACTTC
CASSFPFHEQYF
>TRBV7-9|NA|17|NA|TRBJ1-6
TGTGCCAGCAGCGGCCCCCCACGGAGCTCCTATAATTCACCCCTCCACTTT
CASSGPPRSSYNSPLHF
>TRBV28|NA|14|NA|TRBJ1-3
TGTGCCAGCAGGGAACAGGGAAATGGAAACACCATATATTTT
CASREQGNGNTIYF
>TRBV28|few|15|NA|TRBJ2-3
TGTGCCAGCAGTTTTAATATCCTTTACACAGATACGCAGTATTTT
CASSFNILYTDTQYF
>TRBV5-1|NA|14|NA|TRBJ1-5
TGCGCCAGCAGCTTAGAGGGCCGGGAGAGACCCCAGCATTTT
CASSLEGRERPQHF
>TRBV3-1/TRBV3-2|NA|23|TRBD2|TRBJ2-5
TGTGCCAGCAGCCAAGTTAACCCCTTTCGAGACCTGGGGACTAGCGGGGTACAAGAGACCCAGTACTTC
CASSQVNPFRDLGTSGVQETQYF
>TRBV2|NA|13|NA|TRBJ2-7
TGTGCCAGCACGGTAGCGTCATACTACGAGCAGTACTTC
CASTVASYYEQYF
>TRBV2|once|14|TRBD2|TRBJ2-5
TGTGCCAGCAGCTTCGGACTAGCGGAAGAGACCCAGTACTTC
CASSFGLAEETQYF
>TRBV3-1/TRBV3-2|NA|11|NA|TRBJ2-7
TGTGCCAGCCGCTCGACGAGGGAGCAGTACTTC
CASRSTREQYF
>TRBV6-5|NA|15|TRBD1|TRBJ1-2
TGTGCCATATTACCCCGGACAGGAGAGAGCTATGGCTACACCTTC
CAILPRTGESYGYTF
>TRBV19|NA|14|TRBD1|TRBJ2-7
TGTGCCAGTAGTATTGGGACAGGGTACTACGAGCAGTACTTC
CASSIGTGYYEQYF
>TRBV7-2|once|15|NA|TRBJ1-1
TGTGCCAGCAGCCCCCGTAGGGGCATGAACACTGAAGCTTTCTTT
CASSPRRGMNTEAFF
>TRBV2|NA|14|TRBD2|TRBJ2-7
TGTGCCAGCATCGGACTAGCGGAAACCTACGAGCAGTACTTC
CASIGLAETYEQYF
>TRBV6-1|NA|16|NA|TRBJ2-1
TGTGCCAGCAGTGGGCCCACTCGGGGTTCCTACAATGAGCAGTTCTTC
CASSGPTRGSYNEQFF
>TRBV3-1/TRBV3-2|NA|14|TRBD2|TRBJ2-1
TGTGCCAGCAGCCCTTGGACTAGCGGAGTCGGGCAGTTCTTC
CASSPWTSGVGQFF
>TRBV5-1|NA|14|NA|TRBJ2-3
TGCGCCAGCAGCCTGGACAGTTTCACAGATACGCAGTATTTT
CASSLDSFTDTQYF
>TRBV2|NA|18|TRBD1|TRBJ2-2
TGTGCCAGCAGCAATCCGACTGGTGGACAGGGGGTTACCGGGGAGCTGTTTTTT
CASSNPTGGQGVTGELFF
>TRBV2|NA|15|TRBD2|TRBJ2-3
TGTGCCAGCAGTGAAGGCGGGAGCGTCGCAGATACGCAGTATTTT
CASSEGGSVADTQYF
>TRBV3-1/TRBV3-2|NA|14|NA|TRBJ1-5
TGTGCCAGCAGCCAAGATCTGAGCAATCAGCCCCAGCATTTT
CASSQDLSNQPQHF
>TRBV20-1|NA|16|NA|TRBJ1-3
TGCAGTGCTAGTCACGGACGGGGGGTGGGTGGAAACACCATATATTTT
CSASHGRGVGGNTIYF
>TRBV9|few|15|TRBD1|TRBJ1-6
TGTGCCAGCAGCGTAGAGTACAGGGGAAATTCACCCCTCCACTTT
CASSVEYRGNSPLHF
>TRBV2|NA|13|NA|TRBJ2-7
TGTGCCAGCAGTGTTCAGGGCTTAAACGAGCAGTACTTC
CASSVQGLNEQYF
>TRBV19|NA|14|NA|TRBJ2-2
TGTGCCAGTAGTAGAGTGGGAGGCACCGGGGAGCTGTTTTTT
CASSRVGGTGELFF
>TRBV27|NA|14|NA|TRBJ2-2
TGTGCCAGCAGTTTTTTTGCCGGGTCCGGGGAGCTGTTTTTT
CASSFFAGSGELFF
>TRBV29-1|NA|13|NA|TRBJ2-7
TGCAGCGTTGACGGCCAGGCTTCAGGCGAGCAGTACTTC
CSVDGQASGEQYF
>TRBV6-4|NA|20|NA|TRBJ1-4
TGTGCCAGCAGTCCGCGTGCTGAGGACTTGGCTACTACAACTAATGAAAAACTGTTTTTT
CASSPRAEDLATTTNEKLFF
>TRBV6-6|NA|15|NA|TRBJ2-1
TGTGCCAGCAACTCAAGGTTAGGGGGAGGGGAGTCCCAGTTCTTC
CASNSRLGGGESQFF
>TRBV10-3|NA|17|TRBD1|TRBJ2-7
TGTGCCATCAGTGAATGGGGGCGGGCAGGGGGTCCCAACGAGCAGTACTTC
CAISEWGRAGGPNEQYF
>TRBV19|NA|16|NA|TRBJ1-3
TGTGCCAGTAGTACGCGGGGAGTTACTATCGGAAACACCATATATTTT
CASSTRGVTIGNTIYF